This is a list of T cell receptor beta chains from one sample in a study of cytomegalovirus exposure and HLA in healthy donors. TCRdb's table, derived via immunoSEQ multiplex PCR, lists solely in-frame clones and lacks some. The table records 140,000 to 150,000 clones, under 85% of them present only once. Sequenced material: PBMCs. These receptors all come from a woman between 40 and 50 years old in good health and CMV-seropositive. Both conserved end residues are part of each CDR3. A D gene is named only where the DNA matches it firmly. Clone size appears in some rows only: once, few, many, or a class for an expanded clone.

size	V	J	D	DNA	CDR3
few	TRBV30	TRBJ1-5	TRBD1	TGTGCCTGCTCAGGGGGTATATCTCAGCCCCAGCATTTT	CACSGGISQPQHF
few	TRBV7-3	TRBJ1-2	NA	TGTGCCAGCTTACAAGGCTACACCTTC	CASLQGYTF
NA	TRBV28	TRBJ1-1	NA	TGTGCCAGCAGTTTATCCCTGGGGCTGAACACTGAAGCTTTCTTT	CASSLSLGLNTEAFF
NA	TRBV6-6	TRBJ1-1	TRBD1	TGTGCCAGCAGATCAACAGGGGTGGGCACTGAAGCTTTCTTT	CASRSTGVGTEAFF
NA	TRBV19	TRBJ2-7	NA	TGTGCCAGTATGGACAGTTTACAATCCTACGAGCAGTACTTC	CASMDSLQSYEQYF
NA	TRBV7-2	TRBJ1-5	NA	TGTGCCAGCAGTCAACTGGGGGGGCGGGAGCCCCAGCATTTT	CASSQLGGREPQHF
NA	TRBV29-1	TRBJ1-3	NA	TGCAGCGTTGTCCCGGCTGGAAACACCATATATTTT	CSVVPAGNTIYF
few	TRBV9	TRBJ1-1	TRBD1	TGTGCCAGCAGCCCTTCAGGGGGCCGGACTGAAGCTTTCTTT	CASSPSGGRTEAFF
few	TRBV2	TRBJ2-1	NA	TGTGCCAGCAGTGAAGCGACCCAAAAAGACAGGCAGTTCTTC	CASSEATQKDRQFF
NA	TRBV25-1	TRBJ1-6	NA	TGTGCCAGCCGTCAAACAGGGCCCAATTCACCCCTCCACTTT	CASRQTGPNSPLHF
few	TRBV29-1	TRBJ2-5	NA	TGCAGCGTTGAAATGGAGATCCGGGAGACCCAGTACTTC	CSVEMEIRETQYF
once	TRBV7-6	TRBJ1-5	NA	TGTGCCAGCAGCCCCAGCCTCAGCGGTCAGCCCCAGCATTTT	CASSPSLSGQPQHF
NA	TRBV21-1	TRBJ2-5	NA	TGTGCCAGCAGCATGAGGGGGCACCAAGAGACCCAGTACTTC	CASSMRGHQETQYF
NA	TRBV28	TRBJ2-3	NA	TGTGCCAGCAGTTCGGTATTTACAGATACGCAGTATTTT	CASSSVFTDTQYF
few	TRBV2	TRBJ2-6	NA	TGTGCCAGCACTAGACTCGTTGCTGGGGCCAACGTCCTGACTTTC	CASTRLVAGANVLTF
NA	TRBV5-4	TRBJ2-5	NA	TGTGCCAGCAGCTTGTACGGCGGGGAGACCCAGTACTTC	CASSLYGGETQYF
NA	TRBV7-9	TRBJ2-7	TRBD2	TGTGCCAGCAGATCAAGCGCGGGAGGCTACGAGCAGTACTTC	CASRSSAGGYEQYF
NA	TRBV5-1	TRBJ1-1	TRBD1	TGCGCCAGCAGCCCTCGGGACAGGGACCTGAACACTGAAGCTTTCTTT	CASSPRDRDLNTEAFF
NA	TRBV7-9	TRBJ1-2	NA	TGTGCCAGCAGCTTAGTATGGGGGCGTGGCTACACCTTC	CASSLVWGRGYTF
few	TRBV9	TRBJ2-5	NA	TGTGCCAGCAGCGTAGGTGCACTAGCCGGTTTGGAGACCCAGTACTTC	CASSVGALAGLETQYF